What follows are 17 T cell receptor beta chains derived from one specimen sequenced in a study. Via MiXCR, TCRdb re-called the RT-PCR reads, giving one row per CDR3 protein. The sample yields more than 600,000 distinct CDR3 sequences, 13% to 15% seen once. The sequencing input was memory CD4+ T cells from blood. Every receptor here comes from a female donor in good health, serving as a healthy control.

The sample holds a few counts of this clonotype. V usage is TRBV20-1 and J usage is TRBJ2-3, with 14 bases identical to TRBD2. The germline V gene encodes CDR1 DFQATT and CDR2 SNEGSKA (reference sequence). J gave up 0 bases and V 5 bases, and 7 bases lay outside the gene matches. This CDR3 contains 17 residues. The CDR3 region has the DNA TGCAGTGCTCGGGGACTAGCGGGGGCCGGGAGCACAGATACGCAGTATTTT. As protein: CSARGLAGAGSTDTQYF.

V is TRBV10-3 and J is TRBJ2-1; the match to TRBD1 covers 8 bases. Germline loops: CDR1 ENHRY, CDR2 SYGVKD. The CDR3 covers 15 residues. The J segment lost 6 bases and the V segment lost 10 bases, leaving 14 bases of the junction unmatched. The CDR3 protein is CATKGAGGNINEQFF. For the CDR3, the DNA is TGTGCCACTAAAGGGGCAGGGGGCAATATCAATGAGCAGTTCTTC.

This clonotype was observed many times. This chain links TRBV10-3 with TRBJ2-5, with D uncertain. Germline V gene sequence: CDR1 ENHRY, CDR2 SYGVKD. V was pared by 4 bases and J by 4 bases, with 7 bases between. CDR3 size: 12 residues. CDR3 nucleotides: TGTGCCATCAGTGGTCTCGGAGAGACCCAGTACTTC. Protein sequence: CAISGLGETQYF.

The table lists this clonotype with a few counts. The chain has TRBV6-5 and TRBJ2-2, with D possibly called TRBD1 or TRBD2 (5 bases each). The germline V gene encodes CDR1 MNHEY and CDR2 SVGAGI. Trimming took off 4 bases at V and 2 bases at J, with 14 bases between the two ends. The CDR3 length is 16 residues. CDR3 sequence: CASSLFGDGNTGELFF. Written as DNA, the CDR3 is TGTGCCAGCAGTTTGTTCGGGGACGGAAACACCGGGGAGCTGTTTTTT.

This clonotype has more than one count but fewer than ten. The chain links TRBV4-3 to TRBJ1-2; no definite D call. This CDR3 is built from 16 residues. Germline V lookup: CDR1 LGHNA, CDR2 YSLEER. Trimming removed 3 bases at V and 3 bases at J, with 17 bases between. The DNA for the CDR3 is TGCGCCAGCAGCCAGGAACCAGGCGGGATAGACTATGGCTACACCTTC. Its protein is CASSQEPGGIDYGYTF.

This clonotype has just a few counts. The V and J genes are TRBV5-1 and TRBJ2-7; perhaps TRBD1 as D (6 bases). Trimming took 0 bases from V and 6 from J, leaving 10 bases between them. There are 13 residues in the CDR3. The V gene's germline CDR1 is SGHRS and CDR2 YFSETQ. CDR3 in DNA: TGCGCCAGCAGCTTGGCCCAGGGGCGCGAGCAGTACTTC. Its translation is CASSLAQGREQYF.

The chain joins TRBV9 to TRBJ2-3; D remains ambiguous. The V gene lost 0 bases and the J gene lost 6 bases, with 11 bases spanning the gap. CDR3 length equals 14 residues. Germline V CDR1 and CDR2: SGDLS, YYNGEE. The DNA of the CDR3 is TGTGCCAGCAGCGTAGCTCGGTCGGAGGATACGCAGTATTTT. Its translation is CASSVARSEDTQYF.

This clonotype appeared a few times. This rearrangement joins TRBV6-2 or TRBV6-3 to TRBJ1-1; weak D call: TRBD1 (5 bases). Germline-derived CDR1 and CDR2 are MNHEY and SVGEGT. The CDR3 runs 14 residues. The ends were cut back, 2 bases at V and 3 bases at J, with 10 bases in the middle. DNA of the CDR3: TGTGCCAGCAGTTACGAGGCAGGGTACACTGAAGCTTTCTTT. This translates into CASSYEAGYTEAFF.

The J gene is TRBJ2-7, the V gene TRBV20-1; 9 nucleotides agree with TRBD1. Trimming at V came to 1 base and at J to 3 bases, leaving 4 bases not matched to a gene. Germline-derived CDR1 and CDR2 are DFQATT and SNEGSKA (reference sequence). This CDR3 region has 14 residues. In DNA form, the CDR3 reads TGCAGTGCTAGAGCCGGGACAGGGAACTACGAGCAGTACTTC. It specifies CSARAGTGNYEQYF.

This clonotype has only a few counts. This chain joins TRBV4-2 and TRBJ2-3; 8 bases are shared with TRBD2. The CDR3 has 16 residues. The trim removed 2 bases at V and 5 bases at J, leaving 9 bases unmatched. The V gene's germline CDR1 is LGHNA and CDR2 YNFKEQ. CDR3: CASSQQGGAGGDTQYF. CDR3 coding DNA: TGTGCCAGCAGCCAACAAGGGGGTGCGGGAGGAGATACGCAGTATTTT.

The chain links TRBV4-3 to TRBJ1-3; D is ambiguous. The CDR3 loop spans 15 amino acids. Between the trimmed V and J ends, which lost 1 base and 0 bases, there was a span of 7 bases. Germline values: CDR1 LGHNA, CDR2 YSLEER. CDR3 DNA sequence: TGCGCCAGCAGCCAAGCGCTGTCCTCTGGAAACACCATATATTTT. It translates to CASSQALSSGNTIYF.

This clonotype came up many times. This chain uses TRBV6-6 with TRBJ2-2; D perhaps matches TRBD2 (5 bases). Germline V lookup: CDR1 MNHNY, CDR2 SVGAGI (reference sequence). Trimming took off 7 bases at V and 3 bases at J, with 12 bases between the two ends. CDR3 size: 14 residues. CDR3 sequence (DNA): TGTGCCAGCAAGTACGGGCGGGACACCGGGGAGCTGTTTTTT. Amino acid sequence: CASKYGRDTGELFF.

This clonotype was detected only a few times. The chain has TRBV27 and TRBJ1-1, with D unresolved. Germline CDR1 reads MNHEY; CDR2 reads SMNVEV (reference sequence). V was shortened by 8 bases and J by 0 bases, with 7 bases between the two germline ends. CDR3 length: 12 amino acids. This chain's CDR3 is CASGYMNTEAFF. The CDR3, as DNA: TGTGCCAGCGGATATATGAACACTGAAGCTTTCTTT.

The genes are TRBV6-2 or TRBV6-3 and TRBJ2-4, with D uncertain. Germline V gene sequence: CDR1 MNHEY, CDR2 SVGEGT. Deletions cut 3 bases from V and 7 bases from J, with 10 bases between. CDR3 length: 13 amino acids. DNA for the CDR3: TGTGCCAGCAGTTATTGGAAGGTGAACATTCAGTACTTC. Residues: CASSYWKVNIQYF.

In this sample, this clonotype turned up once. This chain links TRBV24-1 with TRBJ2-2; tentatively, D is TRBD2 (6 bases). Germline CDR1 and CDR2: KGHDR and SFDVKD. The length of the CDR3 is 13 residues. V lost 4 bases, J lost 11 bases, and 13 bases lay in between. The CDR3 DNA reads as TGTGCCACCAGTGAACCCGGGACTTACGAGCTGTTTTTT. It translates to CATSEPGTYELFF.

There are a few counts of this clonotype. V gene TRBV4-3 combines with J gene TRBJ1-1, with 7 bases identical to TRBD1. Germline assignment: CDR1 LGHNA and CDR2 YSLEER. The junction had 5 bases not matched to a gene; V was cut back by 4 bases and J by 3 bases. This CDR3 contains 14 residues. The CDR3 region is CASSRGTDYTEAFF. The CDR3 bases are TGCGCCAGCAGCCGAGGGACAGACTACACTGAAGCTTTCTTT.

J is TRBJ1-1 and V is TRBV6-5; D remains ambiguous. The V end was cut by 6 bases, the J end by 4 bases, with 18 bases between. Germline V lookup: CDR1 MNHEY, CDR2 SVGAGI. This CDR3 spans 15 amino acids. The CDR3 loop reads CASRDTSWGITEAFF. Written as DNA, the CDR3 is TGTGCCAGCAGGGATACTAGCTGGGGTATCACTGAAGCTTTCTTT.